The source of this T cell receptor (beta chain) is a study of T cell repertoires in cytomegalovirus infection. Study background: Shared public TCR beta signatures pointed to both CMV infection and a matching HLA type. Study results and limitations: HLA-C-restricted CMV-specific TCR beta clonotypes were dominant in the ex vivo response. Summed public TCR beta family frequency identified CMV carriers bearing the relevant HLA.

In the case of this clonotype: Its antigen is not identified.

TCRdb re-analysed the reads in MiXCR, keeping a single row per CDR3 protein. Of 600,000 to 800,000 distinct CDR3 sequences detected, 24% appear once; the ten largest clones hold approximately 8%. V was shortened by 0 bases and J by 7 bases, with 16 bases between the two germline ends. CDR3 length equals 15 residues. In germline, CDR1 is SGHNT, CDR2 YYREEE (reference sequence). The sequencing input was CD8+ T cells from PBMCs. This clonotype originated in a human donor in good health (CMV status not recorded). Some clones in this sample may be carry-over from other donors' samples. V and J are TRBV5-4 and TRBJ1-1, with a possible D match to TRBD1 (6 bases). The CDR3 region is CASSLGSGTRFEAFF. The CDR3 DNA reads TGTGCCAGCAGCTTGGGGTCGGGGACACGATTTGAAGCTTTCTTT. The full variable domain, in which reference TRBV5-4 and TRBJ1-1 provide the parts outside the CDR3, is ETGVTQSPTHLIKTRGQQVTLRCSSQSGHNTVSWYQQALGQGPQFIFQYYREEENGRGNFPPRFSGLQFPNYSSELNVNALELDDSALYLCASSLGSGTRFEAFFGQGTRLTVV.